This TCR beta chain derives from a study of blood T cell repertoires in COVID-19. Original processing notes: Amplification from reference gene primers served as the basis for estimated nucleated cell counts. Assay: immunoSEQ multiplex PCR; the TCRdb copy retains only in-frame clones and omits some. D and trimming were read from the DNA, whereas the V and J calls and clone size are those reported in that table. The profile shows about 200,000 clones, about 88% of them singletons. Germline V CDR1 and CDR2: SGHVS, FQNEAQ. The CDR3 runs 14 residues. V was cut by 4 bases and J by 4 bases, with 10 bases left in between.

The specimen sequenced was peripheral blood. This TCR came from a woman aged 50 to 60 with COVID-19, enrolled during active disease. The chain is built from TRBV7-8 and TRBJ2-2, with D possibly TRBD1 on 5 matching bases. For the CDR3, the DNA is TGTGCCAGCAGCTCAAGACAGTCCACCGGGGAGCTGTTTTTT. It specifies CASSSRQSTGELFF.